The text below deals with one T cell receptor (beta chain). This record comes from a study of blood T cell repertoires in COVID-19. Only in-frame clones appear in the TCRdb table, and some are missing; sequencing was by immunoSEQ multiplex PCR. The table shows nearly 55,000 clones, with roughly 79% occurring only once. Germline CDR1 SGHRS, CDR2 YFSETQ. The CDR3 extends over 13 amino acids. V lost 6 bases to trimming and J lost 4 bases; unmatched junction nucleotides: 4. The source of this sequence is a human donor with active or convalescent COVID-19. The donor label of this sample is uncertain. The sequenced sample consisted of peripheral blood. The chain uses TRBV5-1 and TRBJ1-1; 9 nucleotides match TRBD1. The CDR3 reads CASTQGAITEAFF. CDR3 DNA sequence: TGCGCCAGCACACAGGGGGCTATCACTGAAGCTTTCTTT.